The next 8 T cell receptor beta chains were all read from a single sample in a study of T cells in Graves' hyperthyroidism and ophthalmopathy. TCR beta CDR3 regions were amplified from RNA transcripts. Researchers ran a first-round RT-PCR on the TCR CDR3 using the HTBI primer set. TCRdb used MiXCR to reprocess the multiplex PCR reads, holding one entry per CDR3 protein. The profile shows 550,000 to 850,000 distinct CDR3 sequences, roughly a sixth of them singletons. Sequenced input: blood. These receptors all stem from a woman aged 45-59 years with Graves' hyperthyroidism that later progressed to Graves' ophthalmopathy.

The CDR3 region is CASSLTLGTGDYGYTF. CDR3 nucleotide sequence: TGTGCCAGCAGTCTAACGCTCGGGACAGGGGACTATGGCTACACCTTC. The gene calls are TRBV6-1 and TRBJ1-2; TRBD1 agrees at 10 bases. Germline assignment: CDR1 MNHNS and CDR2 SASEGT. The CDR3 consists of 16 residues. V shed 5 bases and J 3 bases; nucleotides not matched to a gene: 9.

This clonotype was found a few times. The J gene is TRBJ2-6, the V gene TRBV6-1; 11 bases fit TRBD1. In germline, CDR1 is MNHNS, CDR2 SASEGT. This CDR3 contains 17 residues. Trimming removed 5 bases from V and 4 bases from J; junction bases left unmatched: 7. CDR3 nucleotide sequence: TGTGCCAGCAGTTCGGGACAGGGGGTCGCCGGGGCCAACGTCCTGACTTTC. Protein product: CASSSGQGVAGANVLTF.

V is TRBV13 and J is TRBJ2-3; D not resolved. V lost 3 bases and J lost 6, with 13 bases in between. Germline CDR1 reads PRHDT; CDR2 reads FYEKMQ (reference sequence). CDR3 length: 14 amino acids. The CDR3 loop reads CASSFRLESDTQYF. CDR3 in DNA: TGTGCCAGCAGCTTTCGGCTAGAGTCGGATACGCAGTATTTT.

This clonotype was detected ten times or more. The genes are TRBV11-1 and TRBJ2-7; the D gene is possibly TRBD1 (6 bases). Trimming took off 5 bases at V and 3 bases at J, with 17 bases between the two ends. Germline V gene sequence: CDR1 SGHAT, CDR2 FQDESV (reference sequence). The CDR3 extends over 15 amino acids. CDR3 DNA: TGTGCCAGCAGCATAACGGGACACGGACTCTACGAGCAGTACTTC. It yields the protein CASSITGHGLYEQYF.

This chain links TRBV5-4 with TRBJ2-5; the match to TRBD2 covers 8 bases. The CDR3 has 15 amino acids. V shed 0 bases, J shed 3 bases, and the junction held 4 bases outside the gene matches. CDR1 and CDR2 (germline): SGHNT, YYREEE (reference sequence). CDR3 sequence (DNA): TGTGCCAGCAGCTTGGTAACGGGGGGGAAAGAGACCCAGTACTTC. Residues: CASSLVTGGKETQYF.

This clonotype was picked up many times. This chain joins TRBV30 and TRBJ1-5; 9 nucleotides match TRBD1. Trimming at V came to 4 bases and at J to 5 bases, leaving 6 bases not matched to a gene. This CDR3 has 14 amino acids. The germline gives CDR1 GTSNPN, CDR2 SVGIG (reference sequence). CDR3 residues: CAWKGTGTYQPQHF. For the CDR3, the DNA is TGTGCCTGGAAGGGGACAGGGACTTATCAGCCCCAGCATTTT.

In this sample, this clonotype turned up many times. V and J are TRBV20-1 and TRBJ1-1; D unclear. V was pared by 4 bases and J by 5 bases, with 14 bases between. The CDR3 spans 13 residues. From germline, CDR1 is DFQATT and CDR2 SNEGSKA (reference sequence). CDR3 amino acids: CSAIKMGGTEAFF. CDR3 nucleotide sequence: TGCAGTGCTATCAAAATGGGTGGAACTGAAGCTTTCTTT.

This clonotype was counted a few times. The gene calls are TRBV7-9 and TRBJ2-7; D is possibly TRBD1 (5 bases). CDR3 length: 14 amino acids. Trimming took off 3 bases at V and 0 bases at J, with 9 bases between the two ends. The germline V gene has CDR1 SEHNR and CDR2 FQNEAQ (reference sequence). The CDR3 protein is CASSFQGSSYEQYF. DNA of the CDR3: TGTGCCAGCAGCTTCCAGGGATCCTCCTACGAGCAGTACTTC. Using reference TRBV7-9 and TRBJ2-7 for the parts outside the CDR3, the full variable domain is DTGVSQNPRHKITKRGQNVTFRCDPISEHNRLYWYRQTLGQGPEFLTYFQNEAQLEKSRLLSDRFSAERPKGSFSTLEIQRTEQGDSAMYLCASSFQGSSYEQYFGPGTRLTVT.